The rows below give T cell receptor beta chains drawn from one sample of a study of immune evolution from preneoplasia to lung adenocarcinoma. Method: immunoSEQ multiplex PCR; TCRdb's copy keeps in-frame clones and lacks some. The data show some 8,200 clones, about 81% seen once. The specimen sequenced was FFPE minimally invasive lung adenocarcinoma tissue. These receptors were collected from a person aged 70 to 80 with lung adenocarcinoma. Each CDR3 is given with its conserved first and last residue.

V gene | CDR3 protein
TRBV15 | CATSRDRGSYGYTF
TRBV6-1 | CASSGREQYF
TRBV5-5 | CASSSTGYNTGELFF
TRBV30 | CAWSGGDNQPQHF
TRBV4-1 | CASSYRRQGGTEAFF
TRBV5-1 | CASSLEASGNTEAFF
TRBV15 | CATSHDTHTGELFF
TRBV18 | CASSPTASGSPNYGYTF
TRBV6-5 | CASSGLETGELFF
TRBV4-1 | CASSFGPRGEKLFF
TRBV7-9 | CASRPKAGSAGELFF
TRBV18 | CASSWTEQDEQFF
TRBV27 | CASSLYPPSGSNSPLHF
TRBV6-6 | CATLRPSGNTIYF
TRBV4-1 | CASSQVPSGIYEQYF
TRBV10-3 | CAMGRGQGFYEQYF
TRBV27 | CASGYSLLAFF
TRBV30 | CAWSPYGVNTEAFF
TRBV29-1 | CSVVNGVNEQYF
TRBV5-6 | CASRPQGLGNIQYF
TRBV28 | CASSFYRLNTEAFF
TRBV11-1 | CASSLRLAAHQETQYF
TRBV10-3 | CAIREGQTYEQYF